This TCR beta chain appears in the sequencing data of a study of T cell repertoires in cytomegalovirus infection. About the research overall: Both CMV infection and a matching HLA type were indicated by public TCR beta signatures. General study results and limits: The cumulative frequency of public TCR beta families distinguished individuals who carried CMV together with the relevant HLA. In two of eight donors, the top clonotype was HLA-C-restricted CMV-specific.

V lost 6 bases and J lost 5, with 13 bases in between. The V gene's germline CDR1 is SNHLY and CDR2 FYNNEI. The CDR3 spans 14 residues. A remark on this clonotype: Its target is not known.

TCRdb analysed the reads with MiXCR anew, one entry per CDR3 protein. This table has around 58,000 distinct CDR3 sequences, 20% appearing once. The chain uses TRBV2 and TRBJ2-2, with TRBD2 as a possible D gene (5 bases). The material was CD8+ T cells from cultured PBMCs, obtained from culture after CMV antigen stimulation. The sequence derives from a human donor in good health (CMV status not recorded). Some clones in this sample may be carry-over from other donors' samples. CDR3 region: CASRPEGRTGELFF. CDR3 in DNA: TGTGCCAGCAGGCCCGAGGGCAGGACCGGGGAGCTGTTTTTT.